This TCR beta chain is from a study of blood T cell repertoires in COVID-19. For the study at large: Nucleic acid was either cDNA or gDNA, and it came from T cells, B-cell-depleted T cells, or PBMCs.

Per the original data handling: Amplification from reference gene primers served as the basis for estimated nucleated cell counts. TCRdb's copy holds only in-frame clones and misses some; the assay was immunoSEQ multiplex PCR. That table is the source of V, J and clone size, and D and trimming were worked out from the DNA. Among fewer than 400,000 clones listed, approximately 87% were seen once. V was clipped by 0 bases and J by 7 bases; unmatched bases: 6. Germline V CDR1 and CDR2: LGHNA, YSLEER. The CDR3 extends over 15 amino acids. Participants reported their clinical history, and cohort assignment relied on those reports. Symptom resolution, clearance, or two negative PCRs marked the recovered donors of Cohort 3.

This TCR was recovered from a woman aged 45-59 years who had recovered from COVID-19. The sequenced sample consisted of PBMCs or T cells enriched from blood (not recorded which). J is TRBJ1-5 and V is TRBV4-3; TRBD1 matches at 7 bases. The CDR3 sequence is CASSQEPTGEQPQHF. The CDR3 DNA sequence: TGCGCCAGCAGCCAAGAACCTACAGGGGAACAGCCCCAGCATTTT.